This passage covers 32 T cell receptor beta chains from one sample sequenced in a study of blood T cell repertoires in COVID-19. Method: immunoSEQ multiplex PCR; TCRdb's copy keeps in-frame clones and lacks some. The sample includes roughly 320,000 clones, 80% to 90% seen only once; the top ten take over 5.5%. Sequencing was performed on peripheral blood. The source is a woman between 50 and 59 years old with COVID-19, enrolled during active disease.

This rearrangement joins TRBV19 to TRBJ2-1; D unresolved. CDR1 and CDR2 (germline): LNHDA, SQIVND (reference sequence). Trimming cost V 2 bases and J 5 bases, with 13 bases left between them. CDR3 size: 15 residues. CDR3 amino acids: CASSIYGTINNEQFF. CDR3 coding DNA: TGTGCCAGTAGTATATATGGCACAATCAACAATGAGCAGTTCTTC.

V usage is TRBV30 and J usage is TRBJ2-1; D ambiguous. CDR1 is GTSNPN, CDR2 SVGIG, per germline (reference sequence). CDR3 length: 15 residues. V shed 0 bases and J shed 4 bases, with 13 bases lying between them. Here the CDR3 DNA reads TGTGCCTGGAGTGTAGATAGGAGATCGTACAATGAGCAGTTCTTC. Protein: CAWSVDRRSYNEQFF.

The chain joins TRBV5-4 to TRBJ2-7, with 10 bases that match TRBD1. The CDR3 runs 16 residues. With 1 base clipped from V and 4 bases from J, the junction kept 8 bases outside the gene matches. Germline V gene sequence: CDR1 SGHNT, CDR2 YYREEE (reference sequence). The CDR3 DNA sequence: TGTGCCAGCAGCTTGTTGATGACAGGGGGCGCATACGAGCAGTACTTC. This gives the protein CASSLLMTGGAYEQYF. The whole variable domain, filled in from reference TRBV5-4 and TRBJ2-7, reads ETGVTQSPTHLIKTRGQQVTLRCSSQSGHNTVSWYQQALGQGPQFIFQYYREEENGRGNFPPRFSGLQFPNYSSELNVNALELDDSALYLCASSLLMTGGAYEQYFGPGTRLTVT.

CDR3 protein: CSAYQGAGETQYF. The CDR3 DNA follows: TGCAGCGCATACCAGGGGGCGGGGGAGACCCAGTACTTC. This chain connects TRBV29-1 to TRBJ2-5; 8 nucleotides agree with TRBD1. CDR1 and CDR2 (germline): SQVTM, ANQGSEA. V was clipped by 7 bases and J by 5 bases; unmatched bases: 9. There are 13 residues in the CDR3.

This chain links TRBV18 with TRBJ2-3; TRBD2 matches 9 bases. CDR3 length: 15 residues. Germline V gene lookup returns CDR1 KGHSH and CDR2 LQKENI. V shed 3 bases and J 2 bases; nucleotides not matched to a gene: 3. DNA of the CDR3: TGTGCCAGCTCACCGCGGGAGGGCCCCACAGATACGCAGTATTTT. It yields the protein CASSPREGPTDTQYF.

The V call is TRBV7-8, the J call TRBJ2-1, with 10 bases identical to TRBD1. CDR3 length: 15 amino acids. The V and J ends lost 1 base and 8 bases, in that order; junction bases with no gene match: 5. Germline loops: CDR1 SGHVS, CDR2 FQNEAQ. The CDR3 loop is CASSLEGQGIDEQFF. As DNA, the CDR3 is TGTGCCAGCAGCTTAGAGGGACAGGGGATCGATGAGCAGTTCTTC.

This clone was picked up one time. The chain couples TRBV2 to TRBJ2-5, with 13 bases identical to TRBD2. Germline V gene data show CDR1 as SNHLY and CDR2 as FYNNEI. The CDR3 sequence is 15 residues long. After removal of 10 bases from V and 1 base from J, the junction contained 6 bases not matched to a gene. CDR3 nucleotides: TGTGCCACAACCAGGACTAGCGGGAGCCAAGAGACCCAGTACTTC. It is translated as CATTRTSGSQETQYF.

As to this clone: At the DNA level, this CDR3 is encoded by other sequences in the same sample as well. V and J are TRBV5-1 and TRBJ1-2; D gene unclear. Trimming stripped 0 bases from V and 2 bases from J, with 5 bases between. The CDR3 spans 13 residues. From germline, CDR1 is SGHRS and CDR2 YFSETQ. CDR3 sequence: CASSLGANYGYTF. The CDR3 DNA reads TGCGCCAGCAGCTTGGGAGCCAACTATGGCTACACCTTC.

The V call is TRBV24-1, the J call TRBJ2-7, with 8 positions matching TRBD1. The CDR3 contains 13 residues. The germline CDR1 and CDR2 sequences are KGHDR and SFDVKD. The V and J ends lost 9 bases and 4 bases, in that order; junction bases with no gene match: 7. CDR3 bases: TGTGCCACCGGAGGACAGGGCTCTTACGAGCAGTACTTC. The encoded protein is CATGGQGSYEQYF.

In DNA form, the CDR3 reads TGTGCCAGCAGCTATACAGGGGGCCGCGAGCAGTACTTC. This translates into CASSYTGGREQYF. The chain is built from TRBV7-9 and TRBJ2-7; TRBD1 agrees at 9 bases. CDR1 and CDR2 (germline): SEHNR, FQNEAQ (reference sequence). There are 13 residues in the CDR3. V lost 4 bases to trimming and J lost 6 bases; unmatched junction nucleotides: 4.

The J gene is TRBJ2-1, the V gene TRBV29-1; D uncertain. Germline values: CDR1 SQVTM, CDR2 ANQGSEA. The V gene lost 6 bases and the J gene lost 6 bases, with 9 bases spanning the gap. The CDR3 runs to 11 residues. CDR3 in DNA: TGCAGCGTCCACTTACCCAATGAGCAGTTCTTC. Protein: CSVHLPNEQFF.

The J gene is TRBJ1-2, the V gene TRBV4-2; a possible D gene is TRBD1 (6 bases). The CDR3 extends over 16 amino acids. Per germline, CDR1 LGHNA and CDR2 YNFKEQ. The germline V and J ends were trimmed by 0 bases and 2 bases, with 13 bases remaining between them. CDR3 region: CASSQDNPGVNYGYTF. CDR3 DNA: TGTGCCAGCAGCCAAGATAACCCAGGGGTGAACTATGGCTACACCTTC.

In DNA, the CDR3 is TGTGCCAGCAGCTTATACAGGGGCGCCGGGGAGCTGTTTTTT. Translated, it gives CASSLYRGAGELFF. This rearrangement joins TRBV7-2 to TRBJ2-2; 7 nucleotides line up with TRBD1. The CDR3 totals 14 residues. The germline V gene encodes CDR1 SGHTA and CDR2 FQGNSA. V lost 2 bases, J lost 6 bases, and 3 bases stayed unmatched.

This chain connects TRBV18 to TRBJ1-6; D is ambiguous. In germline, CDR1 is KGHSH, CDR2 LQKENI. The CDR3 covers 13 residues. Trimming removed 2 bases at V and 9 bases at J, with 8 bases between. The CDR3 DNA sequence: TGTGCCAGCTCACCAGGAGTATCTTCACCCCTCCACTTT. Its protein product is CASSPGVSSPLHF.

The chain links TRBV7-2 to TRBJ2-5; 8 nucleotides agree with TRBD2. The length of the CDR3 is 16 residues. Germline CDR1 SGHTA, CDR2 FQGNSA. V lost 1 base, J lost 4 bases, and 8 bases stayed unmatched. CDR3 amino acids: CASSLDGSGSGETQYF. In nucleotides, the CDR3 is TGTGCCAGCAGCTTAGATGGGAGCGGGAGCGGAGAGACCCAGTACTTC.

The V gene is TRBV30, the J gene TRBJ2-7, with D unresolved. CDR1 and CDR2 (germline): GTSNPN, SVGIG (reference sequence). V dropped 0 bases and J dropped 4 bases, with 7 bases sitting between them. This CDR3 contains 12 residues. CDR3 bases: TGTGCCTGGAGTGTACAGAAATACGAGCAGTACTTC. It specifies CAWSVQKYEQYF.

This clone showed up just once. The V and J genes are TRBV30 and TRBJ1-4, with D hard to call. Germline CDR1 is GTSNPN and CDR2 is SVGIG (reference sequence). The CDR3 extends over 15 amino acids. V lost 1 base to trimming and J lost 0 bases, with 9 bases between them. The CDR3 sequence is CAWSAKTATNEKLFF. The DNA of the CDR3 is TGTGCCTGGAGTGCCAAGACTGCAACTAATGAAAAACTGTTTTTT.

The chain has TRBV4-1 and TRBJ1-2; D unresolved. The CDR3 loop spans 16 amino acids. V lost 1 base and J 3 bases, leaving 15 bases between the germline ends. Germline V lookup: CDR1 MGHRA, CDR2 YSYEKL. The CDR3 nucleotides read TGCGCCAGCAGCCAAGGGTTTGTCGGGGATGACTATGGCTACACCTTC. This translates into CASSQGFVGDDYGYTF.

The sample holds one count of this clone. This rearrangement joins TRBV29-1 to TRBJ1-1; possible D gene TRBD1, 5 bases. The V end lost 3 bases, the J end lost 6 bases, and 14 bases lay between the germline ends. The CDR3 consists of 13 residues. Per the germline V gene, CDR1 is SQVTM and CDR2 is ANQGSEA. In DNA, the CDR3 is TGCAGCGTTGATATCGGGGGTAGGGCTGAAGCTTTCTTT. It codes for CSVDIGGRAEAFF.

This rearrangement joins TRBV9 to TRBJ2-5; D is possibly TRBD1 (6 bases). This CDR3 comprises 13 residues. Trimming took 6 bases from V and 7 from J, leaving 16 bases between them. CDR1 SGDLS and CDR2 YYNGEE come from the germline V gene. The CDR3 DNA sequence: TGTGCCAGCAACGTCAGGGGTATCGGGACCCAGTACTTC. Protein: CASNVRGIGTQYF.

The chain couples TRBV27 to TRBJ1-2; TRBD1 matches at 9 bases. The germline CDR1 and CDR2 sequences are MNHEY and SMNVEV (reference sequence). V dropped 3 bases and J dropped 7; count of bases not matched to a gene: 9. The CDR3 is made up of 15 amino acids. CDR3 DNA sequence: TGTGCCAGCAGTTTGACCGGACAGGGGTTAAGTGGCTACACCTTC. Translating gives CASSLTGQGLSGYTF.

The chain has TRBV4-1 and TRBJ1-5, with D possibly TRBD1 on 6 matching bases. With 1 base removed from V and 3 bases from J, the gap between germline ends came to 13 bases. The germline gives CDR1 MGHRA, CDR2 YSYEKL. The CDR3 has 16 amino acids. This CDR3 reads CASSQVFPGVNQPQHF. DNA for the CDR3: TGCGCCAGCAGCCAAGTTTTCCCAGGGGTCAATCAGCCCCAGCATTTT.

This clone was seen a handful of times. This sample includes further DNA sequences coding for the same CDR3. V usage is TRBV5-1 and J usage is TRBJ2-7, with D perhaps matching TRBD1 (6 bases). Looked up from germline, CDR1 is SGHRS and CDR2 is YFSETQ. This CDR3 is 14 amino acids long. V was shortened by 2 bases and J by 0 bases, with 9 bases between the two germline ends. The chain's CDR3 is CASSFSRGSYEQYF. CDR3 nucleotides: TGCGCCAGCAGCTTTAGCAGGGGCTCCTACGAGCAGTACTTC.

The CDR3 here is CASSPGGLPNEQFF. DNA for the CDR3: TGTGCCAGTTCTCCGGGAGGGCTTCCGAATGAGCAGTTCTTC. The chain recombines TRBV19 with TRBJ2-1; 8 bases agree with TRBD2. Per the germline V gene, CDR1 is LNHDA and CDR2 is SQIVND (reference sequence). The CDR3 runs to 14 residues. V dropped 8 bases and J dropped 7; count of bases not matched to a gene: 10.

The CDR3 here is CASSLERTSGSTYNEQFF. CDR3 coding DNA: TGTGCCAGCAGCTTAGAACGGACTAGCGGGTCCACCTACAATGAGCAGTTCTTC. The V and J genes are TRBV7-2 and TRBJ2-1; TRBD2 matches at 11 bases. The germline CDR1 and CDR2 sequences are SGHTA and FQGNSA. The V and J ends lost 1 base and 2 bases, in that order; junction bases with no gene match: 7. The CDR3 runs 18 residues.

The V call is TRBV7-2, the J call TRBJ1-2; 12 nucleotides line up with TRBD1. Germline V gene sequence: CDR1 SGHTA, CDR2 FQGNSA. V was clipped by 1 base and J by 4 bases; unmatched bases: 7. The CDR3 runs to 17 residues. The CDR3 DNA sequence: TGTGCCAGCAGCTTAGTGGGGACAGGGGGCGGGGTCTATGGCTACACCTTC. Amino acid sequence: CASSLVGTGGGVYGYTF.

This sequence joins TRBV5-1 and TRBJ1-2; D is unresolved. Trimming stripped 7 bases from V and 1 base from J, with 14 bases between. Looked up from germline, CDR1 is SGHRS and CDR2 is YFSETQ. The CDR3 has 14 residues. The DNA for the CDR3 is TGCGCCAGCTCCCAGGACTATGATAACTATGGCTACACCTTC. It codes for CASSQDYDNYGYTF.

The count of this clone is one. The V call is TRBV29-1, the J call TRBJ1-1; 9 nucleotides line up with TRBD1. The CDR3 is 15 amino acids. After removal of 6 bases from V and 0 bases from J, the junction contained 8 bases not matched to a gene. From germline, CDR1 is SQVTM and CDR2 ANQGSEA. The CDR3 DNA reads TGCAGCGTCGTACAGGGGGCGCGGATGAACACTGAAGCTTTCTTT. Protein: CSVVQGARMNTEAFF.

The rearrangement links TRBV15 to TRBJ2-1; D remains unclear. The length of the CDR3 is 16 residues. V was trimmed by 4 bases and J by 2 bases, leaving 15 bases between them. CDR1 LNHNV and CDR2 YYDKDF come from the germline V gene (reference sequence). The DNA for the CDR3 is TGTGCCACCAGCACCAATAGCAAGCAGCCCTACAATGAGCAGTTCTTC. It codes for CATSTNSKQPYNEQFF.

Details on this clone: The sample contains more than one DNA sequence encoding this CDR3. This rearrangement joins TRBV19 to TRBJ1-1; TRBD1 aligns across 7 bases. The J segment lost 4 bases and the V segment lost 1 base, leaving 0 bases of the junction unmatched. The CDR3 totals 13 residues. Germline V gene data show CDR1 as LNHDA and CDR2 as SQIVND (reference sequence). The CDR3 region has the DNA TGTGCCAGTAGTATAGGGACAGGCACTGAAGCTTTCTTT. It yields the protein CASSIGTGTEAFF.

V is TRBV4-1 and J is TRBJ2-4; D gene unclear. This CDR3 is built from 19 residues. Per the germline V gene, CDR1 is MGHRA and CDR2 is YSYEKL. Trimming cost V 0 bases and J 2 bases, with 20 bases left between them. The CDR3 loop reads CASSQDLRGTFGPKNIQYF. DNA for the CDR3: TGCGCCAGCAGCCAAGATCTCCGCGGCACCTTCGGCCCCAAAAACATTCAGTACTTC.

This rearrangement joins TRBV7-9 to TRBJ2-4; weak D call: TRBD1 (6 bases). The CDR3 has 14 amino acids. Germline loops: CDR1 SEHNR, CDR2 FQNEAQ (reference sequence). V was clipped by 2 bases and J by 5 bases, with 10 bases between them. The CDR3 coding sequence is TGTGCCAGCAGCTTAACAGGGCCTGAAAACATTCAGTACTTC. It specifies CASSLTGPENIQYF.